The source of this T cell receptor (beta chain) is a study of identical twins. Study results and caveats: There was more out-of-frame TCR alpha sharing in monozygotic twins than models estimated.

TCRdb reprocessed the 5' RACE reads via MiXCR and lists one record per CDR3 protein. The sample has hundreds of thousands of distinct CDR3 sequences; 12% are singletons. To note about this clonotype: Antigen unknown.

The CDR3 consists of 17 residues. The J segment lost 5 bases and the V segment lost 5 bases, leaving 12 bases of the junction unmatched. CDR1 and CDR2 from the germline V gene are SEHNR and FQNEAQ (reference sequence). Separately, the same data were catalogued under a study of yellow fever vaccine responses in identical twins.

This receptor was taken from a woman in her late teens or twenties in good health. The chain combines TRBV7-9 with TRBJ2-2; 9 bases line up with TRBD2. The material sequenced was PBMCs. The CDR3 here is CASSPIDAGGPTGELFF. In DNA form, the CDR3 reads TGTGCCAGCAGCCCTATTGATGCGGGAGGGCCGACCGGGGAGCTGTTTTTT.